These 13 T cell receptor beta chains were all obtained from the same sample, sequenced in a study of Graves' ophthalmopathy and Graves' hyperthyroidism. RNA transcripts were the source from which TCR beta CDR3 regions were amplified. First-round RT-PCR used HTBI primers; second-round multiplex PCR followed. TCRdb ran MiXCR on the multiplex PCR reads and lists one entry per CDR3 protein. Among approximately 700,000 distinct CDR3 sequences listed, 40% were seen once. The sample comprised peripheral blood. Receptors were obtained from an adult man with Graves' ophthalmopathy.

With respect to this clonotype: It may be a read error: a sequence one base away is much more abundant. This chain uses TRBV10-2 with TRBJ2-7; the D gene is possibly TRBD2 (5 bases). Trimming removed 7 bases from V and 0 bases from J, with 16 bases in between. CDR3 size: 15 residues. The germline CDR1 and CDR2 sequences are WSHSY and SAAADI. CDR3 sequence: CASTAWRINSYEQYF. DNA of the CDR3: TGCGCCAGCACCGCCTGGAGGATCAACTCCTACGAGCAGTACTTC.

This clonotype was detected ten times or more. Written as DNA, the CDR3 is TGCAGTGCTAGCTTACAGGGGGGCTACACCTTC. Residues: CSASLQGGYTF. The chain has TRBV20-1 and TRBJ1-2, with TRBD1 identical over 7 bases. CDR3 size: 11 residues. V dropped 3 bases and J dropped 8; count of bases not matched to a gene: 3. CDR1 and CDR2 (germline): DFQATT, SNEGSKA (reference sequence).

The chain has TRBV12-3 or TRBV12-4 and TRBJ2-7; TRBD1 matches at 7 bases. The CDR3 sequence is 13 residues long. With V trimmed by 6 bases and J by 4 bases, 6 bases remained unmatched. CDR3 residues: CASSWGQRYEQYF. CDR3 nucleotide sequence: TGTGCCAGCAGCTGGGGACAGCGTTACGAGCAGTACTTC.

The chain uses TRBV28 and TRBJ1-2; 9 nucleotides agree with TRBD1. This CDR3 has 17 amino acids. Germline V gene sequence: CDR1 MDHEN, CDR2 SYDVKM. The V gene end was trimmed by 7 bases and the J gene end by 5 bases; junction bases not matched to a gene: 17. In nucleotides, the CDR3 is TGTGCCAGCACCCAACGGGGGGACAGGGCCTATCTTTATGGCTACACCTTC. Its protein is CASTQRGDRAYLYGYTF.

This clonotype was counted ten times or more. The genes are TRBV4-1 and TRBJ2-5; a weak D match, TRBD2 (6 bases). The CDR3 is 13 residues long. V was trimmed by 4 bases and J by 3 bases, leaving 9 bases between them. Germline CDR1 and CDR2: MGHRA and YSYEKL. The CDR3 sequence: CASSRGMEETQYF. CDR3 DNA sequence: TGCGCCAGCAGCCGCGGGATGGAAGAGACCCAGTACTTC.

This clonotype occurred a few times. The rearrangement uses TRBV5-6 and TRBJ2-5; 9 positions match TRBD1. CDR3 length equals 16 residues. The germline gives CDR1 SGHDT, CDR2 YYEEEE. Unmatched junction bases numbered 8, after V lost 4 bases and J lost 1 base. CDR3 nucleotides: TGTGCCAGCAGCCGGACAGGGGAAAAACGCCAAGAGACCCAGTACTTC. Translated: CASSRTGEKRQETQYF.

The chain couples TRBV20-1 to TRBJ1-5; D remains ambiguous. The V and J ends lost 1 base and 0 bases respectively, with 13 bases between them. The germline V gene encodes CDR1 DFQATT and CDR2 SNEGSKA (reference sequence). CDR3 length: 16 residues. In nucleotides, the CDR3 is TGCAGTGCTAGAGCTCCAGCCACATATAGCAATCAGCCCCAGCATTTT. It translates to CSARAPATYSNQPQHF.

The V and J genes are TRBV12-3 or TRBV12-4 and TRBJ1-3; D is possibly TRBD1 (5 bases). The CDR3 runs to 15 residues. The V end was cut by 6 bases, the J end by 2 bases, with 14 bases between. As DNA, the CDR3 is TGTGCCAGCAGCTTCTCCGGGACGGCTGGAAACACCATATATTTT. Translating it yields CASSFSGTAGNTIYF.

This clonotype came up many times. The chain has TRBV7-9 and TRBJ1-1; D perhaps matches TRBD1 (5 bases). The CDR3 is made up of 14 amino acids. V lost 3 bases and J lost 1, with 9 bases in between. The germline V gene encodes CDR1 SEHNR and CDR2 FQNEAQ (reference sequence). CDR3 sequence reads: CASSFRQPNTEAFF. DNA for the CDR3: TGTGCCAGCAGCTTTCGACAGCCGAACACTGAAGCTTTCTTT.

This clonotype was recorded at least ten times. The V call is TRBV9, the J call TRBJ2-5, with TRBD2 as a possible D gene (5 bases). V lost 0 bases and J lost 5, with 14 bases in between. Germline V gene lookup returns CDR1 SGDLS and CDR2 YYNGEE. This CDR3 region has 15 residues. The CDR3 nucleotides read TGTGCCAGCAGCGTAGATCGGGGTAGGCAGGAGACCCAGTACTTC. It encodes CASSVDRGRQETQYF.

The chain is built from TRBV19 and TRBJ2-6; D is unresolved. Germline CDR1 LNHDA, CDR2 SQIVND (reference sequence). Trimming cost V 2 bases and J 2 bases, with 7 bases left between them. The CDR3 loop spans 15 amino acids. Here the CDR3 DNA reads TGTGCCAGTAGTATAACCTCCCCTGGGGCCAACGTCCTGACTTTC. Its protein product is CASSITSPGANVLTF.

J is TRBJ2-5 and V is TRBV24-1; 9 nucleotides match TRBD1. The CDR3 totals 18 residues. V lost 2 bases and J lost 6; bases outside the gene matches: 15. Per the germline V gene, CDR1 is KGHDR and CDR2 is SFDVKD. In nucleotides, the CDR3 is TGTGCCACCAGTGATTCCTCGCCTGATCACAGGGGGCGGCAGACCCAGTACTTC. It yields the protein CATSDSSPDHRGRQTQYF.

In this sample, this clonotype turned up a few times. The chain is built from TRBV9 and TRBJ2-6; TRBD2 agrees at 7 bases. The CDR3 loop spans 13 amino acids. Germline CDR1 reads SGDLS; CDR2 reads YYNGEE. J lost 0 bases, V lost 10 bases, and 1 base had no gene match. CDR3 region: CAWGGSGANVLTF. DNA of the CDR3: TGTGCCTGGGGGGGCTCTGGGGCCAACGTCCTGACTTTC.